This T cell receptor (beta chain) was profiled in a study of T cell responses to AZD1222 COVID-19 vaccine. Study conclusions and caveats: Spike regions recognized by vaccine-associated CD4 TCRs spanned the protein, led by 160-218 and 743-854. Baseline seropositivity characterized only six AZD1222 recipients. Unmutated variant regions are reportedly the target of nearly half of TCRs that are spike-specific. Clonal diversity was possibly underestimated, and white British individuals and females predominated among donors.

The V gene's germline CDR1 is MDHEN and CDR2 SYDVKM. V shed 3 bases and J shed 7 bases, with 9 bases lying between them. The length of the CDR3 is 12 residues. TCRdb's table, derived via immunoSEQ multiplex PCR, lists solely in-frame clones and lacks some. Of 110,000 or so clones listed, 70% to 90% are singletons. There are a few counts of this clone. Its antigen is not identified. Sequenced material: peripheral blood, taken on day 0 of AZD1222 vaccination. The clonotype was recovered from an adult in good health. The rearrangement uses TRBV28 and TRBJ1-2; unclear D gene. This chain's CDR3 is CASSFQAFGYTF. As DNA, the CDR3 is TGTGCCAGCAGTTTTCAGGCGTTTGGCTACACCTTC.